Detailed here is one TCR beta chain. What it binds is not known. The data belong to a study of naive and memory T cell subsets. An equimolar mix of two oligonucleotides served as the beta constant-region primer for TRBC1 and TRBC2. TCRdb redid the calling of the UMI-ligation and nested PCR reads with MiXCR, one entry per CDR3 protein. The table has about 85,000 distinct CDR3 sequences, roughly 13% seen once. Study-wide points: Over 90% of naive TCR sequences appeared only once, unlike memory subsets.

V shed 5 bases, J shed 4 bases, and the junction held 7 bases outside the gene matches. The CDR3 spans 15 residues. Separate alpha and beta amplification began at the second PCR step. Overnight CMV lysate stimulation of fresh PBMCs defined donor CMV status by CD4+ IFNgamma. The chain combines TRBV7-1 with TRBJ2-5; 10 positions match TRBD1. TRBV7-1 is an open reading frame, and its role is uncertain. The TCR originated in a human donor in good health. Sequencing input: central memory CD4+ T cells from blood. The CDR3 sequence is CASSTRDRGGETQYF. CDR3 DNA sequence: TGTGCCAGCAGCACAAGGGACAGGGGAGGAGAGACCCAGTACTTC.